This TCR beta chain was retrieved from a study of blood T cell repertoires in COVID-19. The J segment lost 6 bases and the V segment lost 6 bases, leaving 11 bases of the junction unmatched. Germline V gives CDR1 KGHSH, CDR2 LQKENI. There are 14 residues in the CDR3. Clones were sequenced by immunoSEQ multiplex PCR, and TCRdb holds only the in-frame ones, with some missing. The repertoire has tens of thousands of clones, under 80% of them found once; the top ten carry approximately 4.1%. The TCR was taken from a man aged 65-85 years with COVID-19, enrolled during active disease. The chain links TRBV18 to TRBJ2-7; TRBD2 agrees at 7 bases. Sequences were obtained from peripheral blood. The CDR3 region has the DNA TGTGCCAGCTCCATCTCGGCGGGAGTGAGCGAGCAGTACTTC. The encoded protein is CASSISAGVSEQYF. The complete variable domain, with remaining parts taken from reference TRBV18 and TRBJ2-7, reads NAGVMQNPRHLVRRRGQEARLRCSPMKGHSHVYWYRQLPEEGLKFMVYLQKENIIDESGMPKERFSAEFPKEGPSILRIQQVVRGDSAAYFCASSISAGVSEQYFGPGTRLTVT.